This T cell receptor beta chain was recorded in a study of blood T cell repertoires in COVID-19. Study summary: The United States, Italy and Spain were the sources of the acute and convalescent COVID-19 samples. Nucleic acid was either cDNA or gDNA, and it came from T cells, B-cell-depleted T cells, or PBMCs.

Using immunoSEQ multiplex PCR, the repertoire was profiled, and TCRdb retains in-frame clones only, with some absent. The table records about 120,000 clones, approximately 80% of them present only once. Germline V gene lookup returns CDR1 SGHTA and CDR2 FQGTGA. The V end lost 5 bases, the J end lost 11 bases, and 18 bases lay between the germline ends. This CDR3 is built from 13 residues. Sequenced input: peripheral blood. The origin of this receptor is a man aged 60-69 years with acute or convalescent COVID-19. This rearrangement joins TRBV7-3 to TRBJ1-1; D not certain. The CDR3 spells CASSPQAEGVAFF. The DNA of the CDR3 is TGTGCCAGCAGCCCCCAGGCTGAGGGTGTGGCTTTCTTT.